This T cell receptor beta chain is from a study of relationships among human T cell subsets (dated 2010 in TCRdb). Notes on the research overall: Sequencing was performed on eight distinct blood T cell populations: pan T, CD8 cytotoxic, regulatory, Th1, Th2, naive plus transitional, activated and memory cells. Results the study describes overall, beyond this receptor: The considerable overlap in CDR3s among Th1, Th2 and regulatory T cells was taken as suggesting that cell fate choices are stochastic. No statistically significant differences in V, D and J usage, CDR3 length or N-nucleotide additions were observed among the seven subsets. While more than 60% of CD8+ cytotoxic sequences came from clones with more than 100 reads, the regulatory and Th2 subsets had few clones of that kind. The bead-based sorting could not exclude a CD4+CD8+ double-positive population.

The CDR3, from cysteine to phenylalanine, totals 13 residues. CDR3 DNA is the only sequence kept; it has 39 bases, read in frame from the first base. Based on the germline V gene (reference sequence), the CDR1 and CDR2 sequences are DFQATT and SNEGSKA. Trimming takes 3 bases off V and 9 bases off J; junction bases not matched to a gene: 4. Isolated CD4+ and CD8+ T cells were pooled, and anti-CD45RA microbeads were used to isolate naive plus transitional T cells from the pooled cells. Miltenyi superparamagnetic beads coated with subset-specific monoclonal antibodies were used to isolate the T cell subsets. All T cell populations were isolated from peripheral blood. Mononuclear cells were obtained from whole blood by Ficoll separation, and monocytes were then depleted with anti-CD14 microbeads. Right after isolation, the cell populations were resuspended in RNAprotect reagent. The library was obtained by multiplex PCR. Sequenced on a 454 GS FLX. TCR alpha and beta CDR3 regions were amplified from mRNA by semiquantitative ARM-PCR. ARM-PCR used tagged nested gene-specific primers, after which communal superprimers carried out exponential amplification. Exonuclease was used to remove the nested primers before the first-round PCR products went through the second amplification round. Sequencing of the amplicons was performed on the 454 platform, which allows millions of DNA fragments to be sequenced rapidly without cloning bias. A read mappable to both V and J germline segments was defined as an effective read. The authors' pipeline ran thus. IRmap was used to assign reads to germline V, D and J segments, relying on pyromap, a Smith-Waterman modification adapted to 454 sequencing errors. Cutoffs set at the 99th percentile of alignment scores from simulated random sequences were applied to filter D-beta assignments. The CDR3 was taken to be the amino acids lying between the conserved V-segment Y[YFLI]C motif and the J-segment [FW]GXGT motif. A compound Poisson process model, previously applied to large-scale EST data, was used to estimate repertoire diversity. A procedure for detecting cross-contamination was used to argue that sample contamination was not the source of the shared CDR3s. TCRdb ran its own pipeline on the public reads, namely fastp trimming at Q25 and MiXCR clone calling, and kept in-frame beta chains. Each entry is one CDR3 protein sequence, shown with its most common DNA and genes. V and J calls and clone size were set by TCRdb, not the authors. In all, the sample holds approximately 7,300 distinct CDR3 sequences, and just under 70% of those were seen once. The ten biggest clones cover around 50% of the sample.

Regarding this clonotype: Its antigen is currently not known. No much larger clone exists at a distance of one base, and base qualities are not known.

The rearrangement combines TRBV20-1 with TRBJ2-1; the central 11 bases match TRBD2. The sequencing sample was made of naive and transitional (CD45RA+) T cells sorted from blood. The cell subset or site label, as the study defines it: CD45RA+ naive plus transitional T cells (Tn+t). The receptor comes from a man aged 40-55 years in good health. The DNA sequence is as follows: TGCAGTGCTAGTACTAGCGGGAGTTTTGAGCAGTTCTTC. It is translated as CSASTSGSFEQFF.